Following are 20 T cell receptor beta chains from one sample sequenced in a study of type 1 regulatory T cells. TCRdb reanalysed the reads using MiXCR and keeps one entry per CDR3 protein. The sample holds about 97,000 distinct CDR3 sequences, around a third seen once. What was sequenced was CD4+ T cells, either the whole sample or a sorted fraction (not recorded which). These receptors all stem from a human donor in good health.

The V and J genes are TRBV2 and TRBJ2-1, with 8 bases aligning to TRBD1. V lost 7 bases and J lost 8; bases outside the gene matches: 16. CDR1 is SNHLY, CDR2 FYNNEI, per germline. The CDR3 sequence is 16 residues long. In DNA form, the CDR3 reads TGTGCCAGCAAGGCAACAGGGGGTCCTATAGGGCATGAGCAGTTCTTC. The encoded protein is CASKATGGPIGHEQFF.

V and J are TRBV2 and TRBJ2-3; D tentatively reads TRBD1 or TRBD2 (5 bases each). V lost 6 bases and J 6 bases, leaving 16 bases between the germline ends. CDR1 and CDR2 from the germline V gene are SNHLY and FYNNEI. CDR3 size: 14 residues. The CDR3 sequence is CASRGVPPRDTQYF. The CDR3 DNA is TGTGCCAGCAGGGGGGTCCCCCCCCGTGATACGCAGTATTTT.

The chain recombines TRBV6-5 with TRBJ2-3; D remains unclear. This CDR3 spans 12 amino acids. In germline, CDR1 is MNHEY, CDR2 SVGAGI. The V end lost 10 bases, the J end lost 0 bases, and 8 bases lay between the germline ends. CDR3 in DNA: TGTGCCACCTCTGAGAGCACAGATACGCAGTATTTT. This codes for CATSESTDTQYF.

This clonotype was seen more than once but under ten times. The V gene is TRBV15, the J gene TRBJ2-3; a weak D match, TRBD2 (7 bases). The CDR3 runs 18 residues. The V gene's germline CDR1 is LNHNV and CDR2 YYDKDF (reference sequence). V dropped 5 bases and J dropped 3 bases, with 24 bases sitting between them. DNA for the CDR3: TGTGCCACCAGCCCAAGGGGGGCGGGAGTTTCTTGGACAGATACGCAGTATTTT. Translated: CATSPRGAGVSWTDTQYF.

The chain has TRBV12-3 or TRBV12-4 and TRBJ2-7; TRBD2 aligns across 7 bases. This CDR3 spans 14 amino acids. J was trimmed by 0 bases and V by 8 bases; bases with no gene match: 7. CDR3 DNA: TGTGCCAGCGGGGGGGACTTCTCCTCCTACGAGCAGTACTTC. Amino acid sequence: CASGGDFSSYEQYF.

The V and J genes are TRBV5-1 and TRBJ2-3; 11 nucleotides match TRBD2. CDR1 is SGHRS and CDR2 is YFSETQ in the germline V gene. This CDR3 has 16 residues. J was trimmed by 2 bases and V by 0 bases; bases with no gene match: 2. Written as DNA, the CDR3 is TGCGCCAGCAGCTTGGAACTAGCGGGAGACACAGATACGCAGTATTTT. This translates into CASSLELAGDTDTQYF.

The chain combines TRBV7-3 with TRBJ1-3; a possible D gene is TRBD1 (5 bases). V shed 6 bases and J shed 0 bases, with 9 bases lying between them. CDR1 SGHTA and CDR2 FQGTGA come from the germline V gene. This CDR3 has 14 amino acids. Here the CDR3 reads CASSLGASGNTIYF. The CDR3 coding sequence is TGTGCCAGCAGTCTAGGGGCCTCTGGAAACACCATATATTTT.

A note on this clonotype: The junction departs from the called germline gene at one end, perhaps through a read error. The V and J genes are TRBV7-2 and TRBJ2-2, with a tentative D call TRBD2 (6 bases). CDR1 is SGHTA, CDR2 FQGNSA, per germline. The CDR3 totals 15 residues. CDR3 bases: TGTGCCAGCAGCTTAGCGGGTAGCCCGACCGGGGGGCTGTTTTTT. Its protein is CASSLAGSPTGGLFF. The full variable domain, its missing parts supplied by reference TRBV7-2 and TRBJ2-2, is GAGVSQSPSNKVTEKGKDVELRCDPISGHTALYWYRQSLGQGLEFLIYFQGNSAPDKSGLPSDRFSAERTGGSVSTLTIQRTQQEDSAVYLCASSLAGSPTGGLFFGEGSRLTVL.

This rearrangement joins TRBV28 to TRBJ2-1; 8 bases match TRBD2. Trimming took 5 bases from V and 7 from J; bases not matched to a gene: 7. CDR1 and CDR2 (germline): MDHEN, SYDVKM. The CDR3 has 14 amino acids. CDR3 residues: CASSTTGTSNEQFF. DNA of the CDR3: TGTGCCAGCAGTACCACCGGGACTAGTAATGAGCAGTTCTTC.

The J gene is TRBJ2-2, the V gene TRBV7-9; D gene uncertain. The CDR3 totals 15 residues. Germline V gene lookup returns CDR1 SEHNR and CDR2 FQNEAQ (reference sequence). V was pared by 1 base and J by 4 bases, with 10 bases between. The CDR3 DNA follows: TGTGCCAGCAGCTTAGGACCCCCAGCCACCGGGGAGCTGTTTTTT. Translation: CASSLGPPATGELFF.

The V and J genes are TRBV28 and TRBJ2-7, with D maybe TRBD1 (5 bases). V was trimmed by 3 bases and J by 2 bases, leaving 14 bases between them. Germline V lookup: CDR1 MDHEN, CDR2 SYDVKM. This CDR3 region has 15 residues. As DNA, the CDR3 is TGTGCCAGCAGTTTTTTTCTCAGGGCCCCCTACGAGCAGTACTTC. Its protein product is CASSFFLRAPYEQYF.

The genes are TRBV7-2 and TRBJ2-7, with a possible D match to TRBD1 (6 bases). The germline CDR1 and CDR2 sequences are SGHTA and FQGNSA. Trimming left V 8 bases short and J 3 bases short, with 14 bases between. This CDR3 contains 13 residues. The CDR3 protein is CASGGDRNYEQYF. The CDR3 bases are TGTGCCAGCGGTGGAGACAGGAACTACGAGCAGTACTTC.

This clonotype was found many times. This chain uses TRBV7-2 with TRBJ2-5, with D possibly TRBD2 on 5 matching bases. The CDR3 is 14 residues long. CDR1 and CDR2 (germline): SGHTA, FQGNSA. Between the trimmed V and J ends, which lost 4 bases and 3 bases, there was a span of 12 bases. The CDR3 sequence: CASSSRRMEETQYF. The CDR3 nucleotides are TGTGCCAGCAGCTCCCGGAGGATGGAAGAGACCCAGTACTTC.

V and J are TRBV25-1 and TRBJ2-1; 7 positions match TRBD2. With V trimmed by 5 bases and J by 2 bases, 3 bases remained unmatched. CDR3 length equals 14 residues. CDR1 is MGHDK, CDR2 SYGVNS, per germline. CDR3 amino acids: CASSPSGAYNEQFF. CDR3 sequence (DNA): TGTGCCAGCAGTCCTAGCGGAGCCTACAATGAGCAGTTCTTC.

V is TRBV7-9 and J is TRBJ2-7, with D possibly matching TRBD1 (5 bases). The germline gives CDR1 SEHNR, CDR2 FQNEAQ (reference sequence). The CDR3 is 13 amino acids. Trimming cost V 3 bases and J 0 bases, with 6 bases left between them. The CDR3 DNA reads as TGTGCCAGCAGCTTGGACACCTCCTACGAGCAGTACTTC. Protein sequence: CASSLDTSYEQYF.

About this clonotype itself: Likely a read error: the CDR3 ends without its conserved phenylalanine or tryptophan. The genes are TRBV27 and TRBJ2-2; 7 bases are a match to TRBD1. This CDR3 has 13 residues. The germline V gene encodes CDR1 MNHEY and CDR2 SMNVEV (reference sequence). With 8 bases clipped from V and 4 bases from J, the junction kept 4 bases outside the gene matches. The CDR3 protein is CASGQVPTGELFL. Written as DNA, the CDR3 is TGTGCCAGCGGACAGGTCCCCACCGGGGAGCTGTTTCTT.

The chain is built from TRBV20-1 and TRBJ2-1; tentative D call: TRBD1 (6 bases). V lost 5 bases and J 6 bases, leaving 14 bases between the germline ends. Germline V gene data show CDR1 as DFQATT and CDR2 as SNEGSKA (reference sequence). The CDR3 runs to 13 residues. The CDR3 DNA reads TGCAGTGCTCCGATGGGGGCCCCCAATGAGCAGTTCTTC. This translates into CSAPMGAPNEQFF.

A few counts support this clonotype. The chain recombines TRBV20-1 with TRBJ2-7; 9 nucleotides line up with TRBD2. V was pared by 6 bases and J by 4 bases, with 10 bases of the junction left unmatched. The length of the CDR3 is 14 residues. The germline V gene encodes CDR1 DFQATT and CDR2 SNEGSKA (reference sequence). CDR3 protein: CSAKGLAGKYEQYF. CDR3 nucleotide sequence: TGCAGTGCAAAGGGACTAGCCGGAAAATACGAGCAGTACTTC.

This clonotype was counted only a few times. The chain carries TRBV11-1 and TRBJ2-7; TRBD1 matches 7 bases. Germline V gene data show CDR1 as SGHAT and CDR2 as FQDESV (reference sequence). The CDR3 runs 14 residues. Trimming at V came to 5 bases and at J to 5 bases, leaving 9 bases not matched to a gene. This chain's CDR3 is CASSPDRATDEQYF. CDR3 in DNA: TGTGCCAGCAGCCCCGACAGGGCGACTGACGAGCAGTACTTC.

This clonotype was seen repeatedly, ten times or more. The rearrangement links TRBV7-8 to TRBJ2-7; D gene ambiguous. Germline V gives CDR1 SGHVS, CDR2 FQNEAQ. This CDR3 is built from 12 residues. Trimming stripped 5 bases from V and 6 bases from J, with 11 bases between. In nucleotides, the CDR3 is TGTGCCAGCAGCGTTACCACGTTCGAGCAGTACTTC. Translated, it gives CASSVTTFEQYF. Filled out from reference TRBV7-8 and TRBJ2-7, the complete variable domain reads GAGVSQSPRYKVAKRGQDVALRCDPISGHVSLFWYQQALGQGPEFLTYFQNEAQLDKSGLPSDRFFAERPEGSVSTLKIQRTQQEDSAVYLCASSVTTFEQYFGPGTRLTVT.